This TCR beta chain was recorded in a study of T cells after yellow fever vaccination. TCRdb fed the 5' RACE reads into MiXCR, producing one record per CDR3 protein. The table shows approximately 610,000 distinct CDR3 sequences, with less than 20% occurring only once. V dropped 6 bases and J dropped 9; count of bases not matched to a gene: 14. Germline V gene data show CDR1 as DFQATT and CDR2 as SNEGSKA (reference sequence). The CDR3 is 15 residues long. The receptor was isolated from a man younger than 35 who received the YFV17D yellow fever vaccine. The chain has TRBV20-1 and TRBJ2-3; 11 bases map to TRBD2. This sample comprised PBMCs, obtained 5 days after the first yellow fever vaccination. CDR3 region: CSAAGLAGGQMTQYF. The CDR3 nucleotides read TGCAGTGCCGCGGGGCTAGCGGGGGGCCAAATGACGCAGTATTTT.